These 6 T cell receptor beta chains were sequenced from one sample in a study of blood T cell repertoires in COVID-19. The repertoire was sequenced with immunoSEQ multiplex PCR; TCRdb's copy has only in-frame clones and lacks some. The sample includes 150,000 to 200,000 clones, approximately 84% of them seen just once. Material: PBMCs or T cells enriched from blood (not recorded which). Receptor source: a man in his fifties who had recovered from COVID-19.

In its sample, this clone was seen once. This sequence joins TRBV20-1 and TRBJ1-6, with D unclear. The CDR3 sequence is 15 residues long. The ends were cut back, 3 bases at V and 0 bases at J, with 9 bases in the middle. Germline-derived CDR1 and CDR2 are DFQATT and SNEGSKA (reference sequence). CDR3 protein: CSASPGSSYNSPLHF. Here the CDR3 DNA reads TGCAGTGCTAGTCCGGGGAGCTCCTATAATTCACCCCTCCACTTT.

The CDR3 coding sequence is TGCGCCAGCAGCCCCCCCGGGACAGGGAGGAATGAGCAGTTCTTC. Translated, it gives CASSPPGTGRNEQFF. The rearrangement uses TRBV5-1 and TRBJ2-1, with 9 bases matching TRBD1. The CDR3 consists of 15 residues. V was pared by 4 bases and J by 7 bases, with 9 bases of the junction left unmatched. Germline values: CDR1 SGHRS, CDR2 YFSETQ.

The V gene is TRBV5-6, the J gene TRBJ1-2; D perhaps matches TRBD1 (5 bases). Deletions cut 1 base from V and 8 bases from J, with 9 bases between. The CDR3 loop spans 12 amino acids. Germline CDR1 and CDR2: SGHDT and YYEEEE. The DNA for the CDR3 is TGTGCCAGCAGCTTGAGGAGGGGAGGCTACACCTTC. Its protein is CASSLRRGGYTF.

In this sample, this clone turned up a few times. The chain is built from TRBV3-1 (or the pseudogene TRBV3-2) and TRBJ1-6, with D possibly TRBD1 on 5 matching bases. The germline gives CDR1 LGHDT, CDR2 YNNKEL (reference sequence). The germline V and J ends were trimmed by 4 bases and 0 bases, with 16 bases remaining between them. There are 18 residues in the CDR3. The CDR3: CASSLVSGSSSYNSPLHF. The CDR3 DNA follows: TGTGCCAGCAGCCTGGTCTCAGGGTCAAGCTCCTATAATTCACCCCTCCACTTT.

This chain connects TRBV10-3 to TRBJ2-5; the D gene is possibly TRBD1 (7 bases). Deletions cut 4 bases from V and 4 bases from J, with 10 bases between. This CDR3 is built from 13 residues. The germline V gene encodes CDR1 ENHRY and CDR2 SYGVKD. CDR3 sequence: CAISGQGGETQYF. CDR3 nucleotides: TGTGCCATCAGTGGACAGGGAGGAGAGACCCAGTACTTC.

The chain combines TRBV4-2 with TRBJ2-6, with a tentative D call TRBD1 (5 bases). This CDR3 spans 16 amino acids. Trimming shortened V by 1 base and J by 3 bases, and 10 bases separated the two germline ends. Looked up from germline, CDR1 is LGHNA and CDR2 is YNFKEQ. The CDR3 DNA reads as TGTGCCAGCAGCCAAGTAGGGGTGGGTGGGGCCAACGTCCTGACTTTC. It encodes CASSQVGVGGANVLTF.